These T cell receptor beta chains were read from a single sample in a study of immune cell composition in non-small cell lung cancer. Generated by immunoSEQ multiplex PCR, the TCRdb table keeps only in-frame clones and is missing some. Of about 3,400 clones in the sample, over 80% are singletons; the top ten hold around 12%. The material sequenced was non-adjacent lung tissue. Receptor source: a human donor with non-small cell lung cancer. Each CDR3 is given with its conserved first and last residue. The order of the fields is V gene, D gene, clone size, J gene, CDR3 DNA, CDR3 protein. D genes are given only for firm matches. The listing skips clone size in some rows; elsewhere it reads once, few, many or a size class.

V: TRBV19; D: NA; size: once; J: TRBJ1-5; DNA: TGTGCCAGTAGTGGGAGTATAAGCAATCAGCCCCAGCATTTT; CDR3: CASSGSISNQPQHF
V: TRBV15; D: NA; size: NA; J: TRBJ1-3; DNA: TGTGCCACCAGCAGAGACAGGGCCCCTGGAAACACCATATATTTT; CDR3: CATSRDRAPGNTIYF
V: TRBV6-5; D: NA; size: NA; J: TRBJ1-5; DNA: TGTGCCAGCAGTTACTCTTACGAGCAGGGCAATCAGCCCCAGCATTTT; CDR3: CASSYSYEQGNQPQHF
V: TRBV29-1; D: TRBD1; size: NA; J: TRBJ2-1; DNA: TGCAGCGTTTCCGGGGACAGGGGGTTAGTCTCCTACAATGAGCAGTTCTTC; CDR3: CSVSGDRGLVSYNEQFF
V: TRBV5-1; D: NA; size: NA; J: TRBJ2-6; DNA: TGCGCCAGCAGCGAGACAGGTTTCTCTGGGGCCAACGTCCTGACTTTC; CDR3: CASSETGFSGANVLTF
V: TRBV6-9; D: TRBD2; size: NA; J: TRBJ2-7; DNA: TGTGCCAGCAGTAGGGAGGCCGGGGGGAGCTCCTACGAGCAGTACTTC; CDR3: CASSREAGGSSYEQYF
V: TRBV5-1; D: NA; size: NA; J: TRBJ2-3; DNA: TGCGCCAGCAGCCGCGGGGTTATCACAGATACGCAGTATTTT; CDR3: CASSRGVITDTQYF
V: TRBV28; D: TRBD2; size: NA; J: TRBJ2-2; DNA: TGTGCCAGCAGTTTGGGGGGAGGGCCGGTCGGGGAGCTGTTTTTT; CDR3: CASSLGGGPVGELFF
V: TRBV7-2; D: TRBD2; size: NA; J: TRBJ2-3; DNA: TGTGCCAGCAAACGACCAGCGGGAGGTCGCACAGATACGCAGTATTTT; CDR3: CASKRPAGGRTDTQYF
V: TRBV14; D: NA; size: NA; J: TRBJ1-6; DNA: TGTGCCAGCAGCCAAGAGCGCACGGGGGATTCACCCCTCCACTTT; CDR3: CASSQERTGDSPLHF
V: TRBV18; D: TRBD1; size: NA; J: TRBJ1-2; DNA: TGTGCCAGCTCACGCCGGACAGGGGAAAACTATGGCTACACCTTC; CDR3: CASSRRTGENYGYTF
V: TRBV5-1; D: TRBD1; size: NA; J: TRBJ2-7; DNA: TGCGCCAGCAGCTTGTTCGGGGACAGGGGTGGGGACGAGCAGTACTTC; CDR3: CASSLFGDRGGDEQYF
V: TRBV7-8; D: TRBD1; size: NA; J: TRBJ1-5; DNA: TGTGCCAGCAGCTTAGCCGATTTCGGGACAGGGATCCGCAATCAGCCCCAGCATTTT; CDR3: CASSLADFGTGIRNQPQHF